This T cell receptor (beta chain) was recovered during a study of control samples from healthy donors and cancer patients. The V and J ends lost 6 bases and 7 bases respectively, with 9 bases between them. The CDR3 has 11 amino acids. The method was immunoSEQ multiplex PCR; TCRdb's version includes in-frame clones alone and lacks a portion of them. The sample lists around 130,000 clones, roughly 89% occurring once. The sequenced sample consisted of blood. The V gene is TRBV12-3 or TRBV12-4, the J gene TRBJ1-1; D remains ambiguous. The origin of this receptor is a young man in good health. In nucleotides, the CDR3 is TGTGCCAGCAGCCCTAAGAGTGAAGCTTTCTTT. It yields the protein CASSPKSEAFF.